This T cell receptor beta chain came from a study of vaccination effects on CD4 cells after COVID-19. Study-wide results and limits: By a late point after vaccination, infection- and vaccine-induced clones had shrunk markedly through clonal contraction. Nearly all vaccine-induced clones in healthy recipients recognized only SARS-CoV-2.

On this clone: Its antigen is unidentified.

With 2 bases removed from V and 5 bases from J, the gap between germline ends came to 14 bases. The CDR3 length is 15 residues. In germline, CDR1 is SGDLS, CDR2 YYNGEE. Assay used: immunoSEQ multiplex PCR; TCRdb lists only in-frame clones, some missing. The sample includes about 79,000 clones, roughly 72% of them seen just once. CD4+ T cells specific for antigen were expanded with viral peptide pools by the ViraFEST assay before sequencing. Investigators separated out CD4+ T cells once 10 days of culture had passed. Nucleocapsid antibody tests were negative, and the vaccine recipients had no prior SARS-CoV-2 infection. A half-medium replacement with IL-2 medium was carried out on days 3 and 7.

The sequence derives from a human donor who received a COVID-19 vaccine. The source was CD4+ T cells from PBMCs cultured with HCoV-229E spike peptides, collected before COVID-19 vaccination. The chain recombines TRBV9 with TRBJ2-1; D is possibly TRBD2 (6 bases). CDR3 coding DNA: TGTGCCAGCAGCGTCGGGGGATTTGGAAACAATGAGCAGTTCTTC. Residues: CASSVGGFGNNEQFF.